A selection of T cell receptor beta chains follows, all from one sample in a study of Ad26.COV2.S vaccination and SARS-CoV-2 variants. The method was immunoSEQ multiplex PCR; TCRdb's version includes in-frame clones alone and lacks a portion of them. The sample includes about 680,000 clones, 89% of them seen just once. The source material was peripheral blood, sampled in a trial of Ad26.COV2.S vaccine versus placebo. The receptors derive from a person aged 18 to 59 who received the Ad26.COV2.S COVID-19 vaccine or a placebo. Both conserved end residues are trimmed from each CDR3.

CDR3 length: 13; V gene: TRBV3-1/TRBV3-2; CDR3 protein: ASSQEVTRGQPQH
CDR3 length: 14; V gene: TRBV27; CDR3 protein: ASSSLGSGRGNEQF
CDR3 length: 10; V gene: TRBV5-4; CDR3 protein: ASSPNMREQY
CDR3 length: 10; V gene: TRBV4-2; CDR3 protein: ASSQAGNTIY
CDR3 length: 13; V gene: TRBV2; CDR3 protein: ASSLDYSSTDTQY
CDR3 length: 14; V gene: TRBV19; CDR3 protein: ASSIGGGTYNSPLH
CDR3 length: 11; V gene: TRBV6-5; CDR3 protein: ASSSQGYAEAF
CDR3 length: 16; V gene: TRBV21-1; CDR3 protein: ASSKALDRDFVSYEQY
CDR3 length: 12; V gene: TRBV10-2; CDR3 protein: ASSPAFGRNIQY
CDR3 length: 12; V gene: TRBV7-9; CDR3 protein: ASSLVGTGADGT
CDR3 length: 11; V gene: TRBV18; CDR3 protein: ASSDQGGGEQF
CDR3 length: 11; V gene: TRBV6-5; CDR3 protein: ASRRQGAYEQY
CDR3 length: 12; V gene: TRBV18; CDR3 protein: ASSRSGVATEAF
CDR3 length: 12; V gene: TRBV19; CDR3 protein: ASSIIAGSYEQY
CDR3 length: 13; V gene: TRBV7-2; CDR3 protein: ASSLAGTVQETQY
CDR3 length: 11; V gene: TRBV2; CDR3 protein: ASSVGRDTEAF
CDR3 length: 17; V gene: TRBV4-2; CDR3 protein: ASSNQSTRGHYLTYEQY
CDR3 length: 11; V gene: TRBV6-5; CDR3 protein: ASSLGPNTEAF